This TCR beta chain was sequenced during a study of cytomegalovirus exposure and HLA in healthy donors. The overall study: Roughly 180 million T cells yielded 120 million or so unique TCR beta sequences, as an earlier analysis found. Regarding the study as a whole: The study recorded around 160 TCR beta chains that were cytomegalovirus-associated. With DRB1 most and HLA-C fewest, TCR association rates differed between HLA loci in a later analysis. The likely origin of a cluster of highly shared sequence variants was a sequencing artifact.

Trimming at V came to 5 bases and at J to 12 bases, leaving 7 bases not matched to a gene. There are 13 residues in the CDR3. Germline lookup yields CDR1 SGHTA and CDR2 FQGNSA. The primer mix had 60 Vbeta and 13 Jbeta primers. Profiled with immunoSEQ multiplex PCR; TCRdb holds only in-frame clones, not every one. The sample shows under 200,000 clones, about 68% of them seen only once. A word on this clone: Its antigen is unknown.

Sequenced input: PBMCs. The source of this sequence is a female donor in good health and CMV-seronegative. The chain recombines TRBV7-2 with TRBJ1-6, with TRBD1 matching 7 bases. CDR3 DNA: TGTGCCAGCAGCCCGGACAGGTCGGGACCCCTCCACTTT. This encodes CASSPDRSGPLHF. Supplemented by reference TRBV7-2 and TRBJ1-6, the full variable domain reads GAGVSQSPSNKVTEKGKDVELRCDPISGHTALYWYRQSLGQGLEFLIYFQGNSAPDKSGLPSDRFSAERTGGSVSTLTIQRTQQEDSAVYLCASSPDRSGPLHFGNGTRLTVT.